A selection of T cell receptor beta chains follows, all from one sample in a study of blood T cell repertoires in COVID-19. Sequenced by immunoSEQ multiplex PCR; TCRdb stores in-frame clones only, minus some. The repertoire holds 120,000 to 150,000 clones, with 70% to 85% as singletons. Sequencing input: peripheral blood. The origin of the receptors is a human donor in a cohort sampled during active COVID-19. The CDR3 runs from the conserved cysteine through the conserved F or W. D genes are given only for firm matches. Not every row has a clone size; where given, it reads once, few, many or a size class.

d_call clone_size j_call v_call cdr3_aa cdr3_nt
TRBD1 once TRBJ2-1 TRBV7-2 CASSLRQGDNEQFF TGTGCCAGCAGCTTAAGACAGGGCGACAATGAGCAGTTCTTC
TRBD1 . TRBJ2-4 TRBV7-3 CASSSTGDGIQYF TGTGCCAGCAGCTCCACAGGGGATGGCATTCAGTACTTC
. . TRBJ1-1 TRBV19 CASIRGGANTEAFF TGTGCCAGTATCCGGGGGGGCGCAAACACTGAAGCTTTCTTT
TRBD2 . TRBJ2-3 TRBV20-1 CSASQRGDTDTQYF TGCAGTGCTAGTCAACGGGGGGACACAGATACGCAGTATTTT
. once TRBJ2-3 TRBV6-5 CASTPRETDTQYF TGTGCCAGCACCCCGCGAGAGACAGATACGCAGTATTTT
TRBD2 once TRBJ2-3 TRBV10-3 CAISPGTSGGGTDTQYF TGTGCCATCAGTCCCGGGACTAGCGGGGGGGGCACAGATACGCAGTATTTT
. . TRBJ1-5 TRBV28 CASSLHQVYSNQPQHF TGTGCCAGCAGTCTACACCAGGTTTATAGCAATCAGCCCCAGCATTTT
. . TRBJ1-1 TRBV7-7 CASSPRTATEAFF TGTGCTAGCAGCCCCAGGACAGCCACTGAAGCTTTCTTT
TRBD1 . TRBJ1-1 TRBV2 CASSLRTGLNTEAFF TGTGCCAGCAGTCTGCGGACAGGGTTGAACACTGAAGCTTTCTTT
TRBD1 . TRBJ2-2 TRBV12-5 CASGLRQGAAGELFF TGTGCTAGTGGTTTACGACAGGGGGCCGCCGGGGAGCTGTTTTTT
TRBD1 once TRBJ1-2 TRBV6-6 CASRNGQGMSYGYTF TGTGCCAGCCGAAACGGACAGGGTATGTCGTATGGCTACACCTTC
TRBD2 . TRBJ2-3 TRBV9 CASSVAPGLAGGRDTQYF TGTGCCAGCAGCGTAGCTCCGGGACTAGCGGGGGGGCGGGATACGCAGTATTTT
TRBD1 . TRBJ2-7 TRBV5-8 CASSVSGTGGRGEQYF TGTGCCAGCAGCGTCTCCGGGACAGGGGGCCGAGGGGAGCAGTACTTC
TRBD2 . TRBJ2-2 TRBV7-9 CASSTPPSGGALMAGELFF TGTGCCAGCAGCACGCCCCCTAGCGGGGGGGCCCTGATGGCCGGGGAGCTGTTTTTT
TRBD2 . TRBJ2-3 TRBV5-1 CASSLELAGAISTDTQYF TGCGCCAGCAGCTTGGAACTAGCGGGGGCCATTAGCACAGATACGCAGTATTTT
TRBD1 once TRBJ2-7 TRBV28 CASSPIPGQGAGEQYF TGTGCCAGCAGTCCTATTCCGGGACAGGGGGCGGGTGAGCAGTACTTC